This T cell receptor (beta chain) was identified during a study of cytomegalovirus exposure and HLA in healthy donors. Study findings and constraints: The number of N-insertions in an Asian-associated ancestry cluster was reportedly below the approximately 700-donor mean in a later analysis. Previous analysis showed most TCR beta V segments were productive about 87% or about 30% of the time.

Germline assignment: CDR1 MNHEY and CDR2 SMNVEV (reference sequence). This CDR3 region has 16 residues. V was pared by 7 bases and J by 3 bases, with 11 bases of the junction left unmatched. PCR was performed using 60 Vbeta and 13 Jbeta primers. The method was immunoSEQ multiplex PCR; TCRdb's version includes in-frame clones alone and lacks a portion of them. The sample holds around 190,000 clones, over 70% seen once. About this clone: Its matching antigen is unknown.

The sequencing sample was made of PBMCs. The receptor was derived from a middle-aged man in good health and CMV-seropositive. The chain combines TRBV27 with TRBJ2-3, with TRBD1 matching over 9 bases. In DNA, the CDR3 is TGTGCCAGCAAGAGATCCGGGACAGGGAGGACAGATACGCAGTATTTT. Amino acid sequence: CASKRSGTGRTDTQYF.